These 11 T cell receptor beta chains share one sample of origin, sequenced in a study of blood T cell repertoires in COVID-19. Sequencing used immunoSEQ multiplex PCR; TCRdb keeps in-frame clones, though not all of them. The sample lists about 230,000 clones, approximately 80% occurring once. The source material was peripheral blood. The receptors here all came from a man aged 35-49 years with acute or convalescent COVID-19.

The rearrangement links TRBV7-2 to TRBJ1-3; 9 nucleotides agree with TRBD1. Germline CDR1 SGHTA, CDR2 FQGNSA. The CDR3 length is 15 residues. The V and J ends lost 5 bases and 4 bases, in that order; junction bases with no gene match: 6. CDR3 amino acids: CASSPRTGDGNTIYF. The CDR3 bases are TGTGCCAGCAGCCCTCGGACAGGGGACGGAAACACCATATATTTT.

The chain is built from TRBV9 and TRBJ2-3; TRBD1 is a possible D gene (5 bases). Germline V gene lookup returns CDR1 SGDLS and CDR2 YYNGEE. CDR3 size: 16 residues. Trimming removed 4 bases at V and 0 bases at J, with 15 bases between. CDR3 nucleotides: TGTGCCAGCAGCTTAAGGGGAAGTTTGAGCACAGATACGCAGTATTTT. This translates into CASSLRGSLSTDTQYF.

This clone was detected once. The chain couples TRBV19 to TRBJ1-1; possible D gene TRBD1, 6 bases. V was clipped by 7 bases and J by 0 bases, with 24 bases between them. CDR1 is LNHDA and CDR2 is SQIVND in the germline V gene (reference sequence). The CDR3 runs to 18 residues. CDR3 in amino acids: CASIPFGGLRSMNTEAFF. The CDR3 DNA reads as TGTGCCAGTATCCCTTTCGGGGGGCTCCGAAGTATGAACACTGAAGCTTTCTTT.

The chain carries TRBV27 and TRBJ2-1; 11 positions agree with TRBD2. The CDR3 is made up of 15 amino acids. Unmatched junction bases numbered 8, after V lost 6 bases and J lost 7 bases. Germline CDR1 is MNHEY and CDR2 is SMNVEV (reference sequence). The CDR3 DNA follows: TGTGCCAGCAGAGACGGGACTAGCGGTTTAAATGAGCAGTTCTTC. Translated, it gives CASRDGTSGLNEQFF.

CDR3 residues: CASILSLSGSYNEQFF. In DNA form, the CDR3 reads TGTGCCAGCATACTATCTCTTAGCGGATCCTACAATGAGCAGTTCTTC. The chain employs TRBV7-2 and TRBJ2-1; weak D call: TRBD2 (6 bases). V lost 7 bases and J 1 base, leaving 17 bases between the germline ends. CDR1 and CDR2 from the germline V gene are SGHTA and FQGNSA. The CDR3 covers 16 residues.

The chain recombines TRBV27 with TRBJ1-6; 7 bases are shared with TRBD1. V was clipped by 6 bases and J by 5 bases; unmatched bases: 10. Germline V gene lookup returns CDR1 MNHEY and CDR2 SMNVEV (reference sequence). CDR3 length: 16 amino acids. The CDR3, as DNA: TGTGCCAGCAGGTTGACCTACAGGGGTGATAATTCACCCCTCCACTTT. Residues: CASRLTYRGDNSPLHF.

The chain has TRBV6-5 and TRBJ1-5, with D tentatively TRBD1 (6 bases). V was trimmed by 6 bases and J by 7 bases, leaving 19 bases between them. The CDR3 spans 15 residues. Germline V gives CDR1 MNHEY, CDR2 SVGAGI. The CDR3 DNA reads as TGTGCCAGCAGGTCCACAGGGTGGAAGGGGCAGCCCCAGCATTTT. Translation: CASRSTGWKGQPQHF.

As DNA, the CDR3 is TGCAGCGTTTTGTTGGGGCTAGCGGTATACAATGAGCAGTTCTTC. Protein product: CSVLLGLAVYNEQFF. The V gene is TRBV29-1, the J gene TRBJ2-1, with 7 bases matching TRBD2. The CDR3 runs to 15 residues. J gave up 4 bases and V 5 bases, and 11 bases lay outside the gene matches. Germline values: CDR1 SQVTM, CDR2 ANQGSEA.

This chain connects TRBV14 to TRBJ1-6; the match to TRBD1 covers 8 bases. From germline, CDR1 is SGHDN and CDR2 FVKESK. This CDR3 spans 13 amino acids. The ends lost 8 bases at V and 3 bases at J; junction bases unmatched: 0. CDR3 loop: CASGQGYNSPLHF. The CDR3 DNA reads TGTGCCAGCGGACAGGGCTATAATTCACCCCTCCACTTT.

The rearrangement joins TRBV11-2 to TRBJ1-1; no clear D. Looked up from germline, CDR1 is SGHAT and CDR2 is FQNNGV. The CDR3 is 14 amino acids. V lost 1 base to trimming and J lost 3 bases, with 9 bases between them. The CDR3 DNA follows: TGTGCCAGCAGCTTAGGAGACGGGTACACTGAAGCTTTCTTT. Translating gives CASSLGDGYTEAFF.

CDR3 in amino acids: CASSPRWAFAEAFF. The CDR3 DNA follows: TGTGCCAGCTCACCAAGATGGGCGTTCGCTGAAGCTTTCTTT. This rearrangement joins TRBV18 to TRBJ1-1; D unresolved. Germline V lookup: CDR1 KGHSH, CDR2 LQKENI. The CDR3 spans 14 residues. V was pared by 2 bases and J by 6 bases, with 13 bases between.